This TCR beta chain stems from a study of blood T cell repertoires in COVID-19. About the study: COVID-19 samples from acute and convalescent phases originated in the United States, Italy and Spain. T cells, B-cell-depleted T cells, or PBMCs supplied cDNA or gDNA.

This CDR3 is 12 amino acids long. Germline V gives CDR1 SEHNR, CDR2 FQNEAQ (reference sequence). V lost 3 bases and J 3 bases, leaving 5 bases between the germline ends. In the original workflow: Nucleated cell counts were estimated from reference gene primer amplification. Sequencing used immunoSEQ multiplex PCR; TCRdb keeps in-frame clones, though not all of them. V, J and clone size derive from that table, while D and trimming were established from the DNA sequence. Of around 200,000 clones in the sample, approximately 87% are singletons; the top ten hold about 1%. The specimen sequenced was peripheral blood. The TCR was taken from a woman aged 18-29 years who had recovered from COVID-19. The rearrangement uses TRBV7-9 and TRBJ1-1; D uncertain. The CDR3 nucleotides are TGTGCCAGCAGCTTCGGGGACACTGAAGCTTTCTTT. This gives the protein CASSFGDTEAFF.